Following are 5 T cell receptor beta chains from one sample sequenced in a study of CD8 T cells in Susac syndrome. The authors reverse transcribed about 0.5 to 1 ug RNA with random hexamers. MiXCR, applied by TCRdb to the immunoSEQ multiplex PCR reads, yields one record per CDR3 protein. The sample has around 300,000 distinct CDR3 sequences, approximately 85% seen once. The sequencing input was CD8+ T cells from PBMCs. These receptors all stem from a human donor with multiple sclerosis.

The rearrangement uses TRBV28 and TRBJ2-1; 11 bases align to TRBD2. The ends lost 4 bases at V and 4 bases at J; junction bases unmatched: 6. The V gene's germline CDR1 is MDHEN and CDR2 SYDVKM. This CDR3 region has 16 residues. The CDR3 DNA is TGTGCCAGCAGTTCGCCAATAGCGGGAGGGTACAATGAGCAGTTCTTC. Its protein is CASSSPIAGGYNEQFF.

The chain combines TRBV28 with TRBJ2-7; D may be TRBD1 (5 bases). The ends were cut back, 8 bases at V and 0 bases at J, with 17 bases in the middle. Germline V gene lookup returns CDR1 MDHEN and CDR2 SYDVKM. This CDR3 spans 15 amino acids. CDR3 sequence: CASESPGSSSYEQYF. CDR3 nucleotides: TGTGCCAGCGAAAGTCCAGGGTCTAGCTCCTACGAGCAGTACTTC. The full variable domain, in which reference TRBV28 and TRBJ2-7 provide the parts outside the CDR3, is DVKVTQSSRYLVKRTGEKVFLECVQDMDHENMFWYRQDPGLGLRLIYFSYDVKMKEKGDIPEGYSVSREKKERFSLILESASTNQTSMYLCASESPGSSSYEQYFGPGTRLTVT.

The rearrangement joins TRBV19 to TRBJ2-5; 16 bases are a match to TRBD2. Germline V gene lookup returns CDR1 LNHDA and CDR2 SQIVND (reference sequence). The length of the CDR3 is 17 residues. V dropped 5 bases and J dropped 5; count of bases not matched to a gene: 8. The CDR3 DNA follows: TGTGCCAGTAGTCCAGGGACTAGCGGGAGGGCCATGGAGACCCAGTACTTC. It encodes CASSPGTSGRAMETQYF.

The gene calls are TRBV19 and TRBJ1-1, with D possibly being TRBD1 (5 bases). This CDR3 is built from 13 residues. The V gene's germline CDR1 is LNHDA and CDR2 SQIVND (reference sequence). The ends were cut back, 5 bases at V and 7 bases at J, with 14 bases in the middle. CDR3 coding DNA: TGTGCCAGTAGTGGGAGGGGAGAAGTTGAAGCTTTCTTT. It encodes CASSGRGEVEAFF.

The CDR3 reads CASSPSGYGYTF. The DNA of the CDR3 is TGTGCCAGCAGCCCCTCCGGCTATGGCTACACCTTC. The chain carries TRBV7-9 and TRBJ1-2, with D unresolved. This CDR3 has 12 amino acids. CDR1 is SEHNR, CDR2 FQNEAQ, per germline (reference sequence). V lost 5 bases to trimming and J lost 4 bases, with 8 bases between them.